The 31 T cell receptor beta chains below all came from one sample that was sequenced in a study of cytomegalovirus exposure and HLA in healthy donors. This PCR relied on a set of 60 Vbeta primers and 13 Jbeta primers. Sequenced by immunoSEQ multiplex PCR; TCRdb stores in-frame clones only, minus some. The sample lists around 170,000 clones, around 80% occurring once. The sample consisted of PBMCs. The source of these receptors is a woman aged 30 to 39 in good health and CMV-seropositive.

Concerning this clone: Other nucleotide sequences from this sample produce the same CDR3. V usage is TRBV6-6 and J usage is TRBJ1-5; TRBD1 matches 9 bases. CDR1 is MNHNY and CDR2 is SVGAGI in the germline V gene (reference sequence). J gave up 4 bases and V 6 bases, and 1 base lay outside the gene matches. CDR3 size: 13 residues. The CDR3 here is CASRTGGNQPQHF. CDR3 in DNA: TGTGCCAGCAGGACAGGGGGTAATCAGCCCCAGCATTTT.

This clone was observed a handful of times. CDR3 bases: TGCGCCAGCAGCCTACTAGCGAACCCCTACGAGCAGTACTTC. This sequence encodes CASSLLANPYEQYF. V gene TRBV4-1 combines with J gene TRBJ2-5, with 7 bases matching TRBD2. The J call is uncertain, as TRBJ2-7 better fits the DNA end. The CDR3 runs 14 residues. Germline-derived CDR1 and CDR2 are MGHRA and YSYEKL.

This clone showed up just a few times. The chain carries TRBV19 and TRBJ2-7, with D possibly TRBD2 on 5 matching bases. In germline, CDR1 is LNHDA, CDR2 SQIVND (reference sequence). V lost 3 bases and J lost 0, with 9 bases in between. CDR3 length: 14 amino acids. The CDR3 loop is CASSMVGSSYEQYF. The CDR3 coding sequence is TGTGCCAGTAGTATGGTTGGGAGCTCCTACGAGCAGTACTTC.

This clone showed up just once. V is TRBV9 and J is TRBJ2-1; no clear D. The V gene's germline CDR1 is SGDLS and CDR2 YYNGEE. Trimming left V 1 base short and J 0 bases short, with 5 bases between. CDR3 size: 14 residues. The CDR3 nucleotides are TGTGCCAGCAGCGTAACGAGCTCCTACAATGAGCAGTTCTTC. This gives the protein CASSVTSSYNEQFF.

In DNA, the CDR3 is TGTGCCTGGACTCAAGGGGGCGTCGTCTCATCACGATATGGCTACACCTTC. Translating gives CAWTQGGVVSSRYGYTF. The rearrangement links TRBV30 to TRBJ1-2; 7 bases map to TRBD1. Germline CDR1 GTSNPN, CDR2 SVGIG (reference sequence). With V trimmed by 4 bases and J by 5 bases, 19 bases remained unmatched. This CDR3 has 17 amino acids.

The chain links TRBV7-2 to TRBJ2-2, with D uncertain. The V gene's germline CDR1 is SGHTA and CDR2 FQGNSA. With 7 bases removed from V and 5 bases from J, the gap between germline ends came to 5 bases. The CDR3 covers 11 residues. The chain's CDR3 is CASTRTGELFF. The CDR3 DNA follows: TGTGCCAGCACCCGGACCGGGGAGCTGTTTTTT.

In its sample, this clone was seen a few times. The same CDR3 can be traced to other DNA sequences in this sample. The CDR3 region has the DNA TGTGCCAGCAGTAGGGACTACACAGATACGCAGTATTTT. This sequence encodes CASSRDYTDTQYF. V and J are TRBV2 and TRBJ2-3, with 7 bases that match TRBD2. The CDR3 runs 13 residues. The germline gives CDR1 SNHLY, CDR2 FYNNEI. With V trimmed by 5 bases and J by 2 bases, 1 base remained unmatched.

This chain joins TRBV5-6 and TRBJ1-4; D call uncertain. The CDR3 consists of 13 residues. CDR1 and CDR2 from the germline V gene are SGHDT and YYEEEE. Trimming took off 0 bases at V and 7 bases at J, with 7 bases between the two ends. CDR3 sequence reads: CASSLGTAEKLFF. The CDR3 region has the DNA TGTGCCAGCAGCTTGGGTACAGCTGAAAAACTGTTTTTT.

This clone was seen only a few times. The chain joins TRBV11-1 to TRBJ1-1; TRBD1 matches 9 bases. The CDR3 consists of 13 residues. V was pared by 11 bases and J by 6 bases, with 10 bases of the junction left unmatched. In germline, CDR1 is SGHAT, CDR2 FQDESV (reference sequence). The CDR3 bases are TGTGCCGGAAACAGGGGGCTTCGCGCTGAAGCTTTCTTT. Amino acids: CAGNRGLRAEAFF.

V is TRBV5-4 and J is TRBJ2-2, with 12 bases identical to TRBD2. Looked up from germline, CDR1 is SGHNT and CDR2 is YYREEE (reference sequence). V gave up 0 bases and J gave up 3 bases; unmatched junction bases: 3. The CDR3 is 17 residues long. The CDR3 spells CASSLGGLAGYTGELFF. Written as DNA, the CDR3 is TGTGCCAGCAGCTTGGGCGGACTAGCGGGGTACACCGGGGAGCTGTTTTTT.

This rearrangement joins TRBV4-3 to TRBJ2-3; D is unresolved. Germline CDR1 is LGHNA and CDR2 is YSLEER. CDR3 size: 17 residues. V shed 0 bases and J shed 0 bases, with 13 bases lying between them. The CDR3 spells CASSQDSKRPSTDTQYF. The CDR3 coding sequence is TGCGCCAGCAGCCAAGATTCAAAGCGACCTAGCACAGATACGCAGTATTTT.

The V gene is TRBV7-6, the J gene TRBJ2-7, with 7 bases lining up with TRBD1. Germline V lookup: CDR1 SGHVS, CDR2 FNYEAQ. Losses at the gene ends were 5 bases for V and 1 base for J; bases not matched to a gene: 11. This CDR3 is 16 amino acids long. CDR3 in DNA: TGTGCCAGCAGCGAAATATTTACAGGGGTTTCCTACGAGCAGTACTTC. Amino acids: CASSEIFTGVSYEQYF.

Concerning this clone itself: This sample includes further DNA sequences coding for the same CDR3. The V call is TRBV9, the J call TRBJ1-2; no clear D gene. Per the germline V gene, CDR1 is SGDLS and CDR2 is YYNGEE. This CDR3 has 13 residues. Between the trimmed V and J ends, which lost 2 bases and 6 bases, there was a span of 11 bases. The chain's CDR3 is CASSVREYNGYTF. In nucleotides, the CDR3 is TGTGCCAGCAGCGTCCGGGAATATAATGGCTACACCTTC.

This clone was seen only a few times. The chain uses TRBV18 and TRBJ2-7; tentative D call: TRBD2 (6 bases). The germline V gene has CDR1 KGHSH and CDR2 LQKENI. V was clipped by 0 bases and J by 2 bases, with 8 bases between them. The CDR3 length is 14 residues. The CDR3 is CASSPPGTAYEQYF. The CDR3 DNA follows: TGTGCCAGCTCACCACCGGGGACTGCCTACGAGCAGTACTTC.

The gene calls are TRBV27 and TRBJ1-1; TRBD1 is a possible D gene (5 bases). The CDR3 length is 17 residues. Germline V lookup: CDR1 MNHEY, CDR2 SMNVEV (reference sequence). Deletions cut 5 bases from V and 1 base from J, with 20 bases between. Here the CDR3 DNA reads TGTGCCAGCAGTCCCAAGGGCGGGGCGGTCAAGAACACTGAAGCTTTCTTT. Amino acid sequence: CASSPKGGAVKNTEAFF.

In DNA form, the CDR3 reads TGTGCCAGCAGCGTGGGGGGTGATCGGAGAAACATTCAGTACTTC. Protein: CASSVGGDRRNIQYF. This chain joins TRBV9 and TRBJ2-4, with D possibly TRBD2 on 6 matching bases. The CDR3 has 15 amino acids. V was cut by 2 bases and J by 6 bases, with 15 bases left in between. Germline lookup yields CDR1 SGDLS and CDR2 YYNGEE.

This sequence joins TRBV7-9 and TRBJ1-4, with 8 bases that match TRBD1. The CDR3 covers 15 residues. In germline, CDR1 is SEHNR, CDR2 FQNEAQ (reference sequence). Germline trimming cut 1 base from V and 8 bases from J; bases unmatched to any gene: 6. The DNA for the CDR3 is TGTGCCAGCAGCTTAGAGGACAGGGTATACGAAAAACTGTTTTTT. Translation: CASSLEDRVYEKLFF.

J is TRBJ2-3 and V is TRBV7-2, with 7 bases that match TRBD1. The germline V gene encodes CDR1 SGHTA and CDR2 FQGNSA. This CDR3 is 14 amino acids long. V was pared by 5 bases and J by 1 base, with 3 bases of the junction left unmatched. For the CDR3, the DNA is TGTGCCAGCAGCCTCGGACAGGGCACAGATACGCAGTATTTT. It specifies CASSLGQGTDTQYF.

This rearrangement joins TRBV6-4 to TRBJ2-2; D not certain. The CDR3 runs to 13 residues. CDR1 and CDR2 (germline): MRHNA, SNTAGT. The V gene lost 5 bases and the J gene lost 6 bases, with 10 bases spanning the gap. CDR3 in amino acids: CASSLRGSGELFF. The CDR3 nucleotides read TGTGCCAGCAGTCTAAGAGGTTCCGGGGAGCTGTTTTTT.

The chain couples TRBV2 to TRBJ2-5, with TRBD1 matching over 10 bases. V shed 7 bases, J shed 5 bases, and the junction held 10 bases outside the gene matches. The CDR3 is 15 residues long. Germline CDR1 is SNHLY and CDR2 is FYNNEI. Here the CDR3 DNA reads TGTGCCAGCAATTTAGGACAGGGGGGCGGCGAGACCCAGTACTTC. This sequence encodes CASNLGQGGGETQYF.

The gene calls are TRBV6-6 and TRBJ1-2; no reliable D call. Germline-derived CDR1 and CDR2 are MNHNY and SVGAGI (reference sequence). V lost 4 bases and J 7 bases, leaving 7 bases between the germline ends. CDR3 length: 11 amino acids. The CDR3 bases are TGTGCCAGCAGTTCTCAGGCTGGCTACACCTTC. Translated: CASSSQAGYTF.

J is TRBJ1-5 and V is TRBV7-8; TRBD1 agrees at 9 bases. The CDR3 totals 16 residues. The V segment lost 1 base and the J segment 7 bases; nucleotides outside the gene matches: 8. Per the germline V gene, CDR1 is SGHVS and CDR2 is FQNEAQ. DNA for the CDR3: TGTGCCAGCAGCTTAGTAAGGCCGGGACAGGGACAGCCCCAGCATTTT. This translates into CASSLVRPGQGQPQHF.

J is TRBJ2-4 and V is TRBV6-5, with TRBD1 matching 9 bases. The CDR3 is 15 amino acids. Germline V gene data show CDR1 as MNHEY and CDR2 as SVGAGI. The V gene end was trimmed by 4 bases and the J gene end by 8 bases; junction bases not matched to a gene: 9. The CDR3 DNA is TGTGCCAGCAGTTCGAACATGGGACAGGGATACATTCAGTACTTC. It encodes CASSSNMGQGYIQYF.

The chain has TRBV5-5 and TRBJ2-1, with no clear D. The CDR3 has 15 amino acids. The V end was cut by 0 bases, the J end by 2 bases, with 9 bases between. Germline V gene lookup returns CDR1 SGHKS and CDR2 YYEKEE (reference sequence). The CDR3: CASSLVLAAYNEQFF. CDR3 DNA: TGTGCCAGCAGCTTGGTGTTAGCAGCCTACAATGAGCAGTTCTTC.

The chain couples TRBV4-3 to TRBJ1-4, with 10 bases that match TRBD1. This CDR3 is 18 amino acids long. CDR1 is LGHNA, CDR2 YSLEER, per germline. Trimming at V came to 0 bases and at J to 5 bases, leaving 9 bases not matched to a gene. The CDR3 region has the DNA TGCGCCAGCAGCCAAGATGTAAGGAAGGGACAGGGGAATGAAAAACTGTTTTTT. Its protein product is CASSQDVRKGQGNEKLFF.

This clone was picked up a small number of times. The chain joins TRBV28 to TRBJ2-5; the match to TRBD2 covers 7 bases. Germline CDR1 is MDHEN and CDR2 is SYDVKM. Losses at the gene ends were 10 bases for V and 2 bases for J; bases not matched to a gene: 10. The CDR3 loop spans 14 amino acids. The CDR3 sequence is CAIREAGLQETQYF. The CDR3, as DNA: TGTGCCATTCGGGAGGCGGGGTTACAAGAGACCCAGTACTTC.

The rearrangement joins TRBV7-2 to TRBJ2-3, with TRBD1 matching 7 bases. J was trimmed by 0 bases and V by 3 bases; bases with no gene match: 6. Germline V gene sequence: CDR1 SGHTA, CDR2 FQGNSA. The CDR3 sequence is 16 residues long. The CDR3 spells CASSFRRDSSTDTQYF. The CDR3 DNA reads TGTGCCAGCAGCTTTCGCCGGGACAGCAGCACAGATACGCAGTATTTT.

The CDR3 sequence: CASSQGGPNEKLFF. As DNA, the CDR3 is TGCGCCAGCAGCCAAGGAGGGCCTAATGAAAAACTGTTTTTT. V gene TRBV4-1 combines with J gene TRBJ1-4, with no clear D. Germline assignment: CDR1 MGHRA and CDR2 YSYEKL. The germline V and J ends were trimmed by 1 base and 3 bases, with 6 bases remaining between them. The CDR3 extends over 14 amino acids.

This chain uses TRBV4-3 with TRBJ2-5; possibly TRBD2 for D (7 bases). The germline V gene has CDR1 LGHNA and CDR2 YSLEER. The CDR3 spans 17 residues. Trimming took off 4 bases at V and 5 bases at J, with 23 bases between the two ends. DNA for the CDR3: TGCGCCAGCAGCCGAGGGGCTAGAGGGGGGGGCCCGGAGACCCAGTACTTC. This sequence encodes CASSRGARGGGPETQYF.

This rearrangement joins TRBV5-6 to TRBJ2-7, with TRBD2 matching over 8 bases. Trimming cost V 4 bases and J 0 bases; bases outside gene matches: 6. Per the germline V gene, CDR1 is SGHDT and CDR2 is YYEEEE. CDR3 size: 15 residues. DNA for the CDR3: TGTGCCAGCAGCCCCGCACTAGCGGCCTCCTACGAGCAGTACTTC. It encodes CASSPALAASYEQYF.

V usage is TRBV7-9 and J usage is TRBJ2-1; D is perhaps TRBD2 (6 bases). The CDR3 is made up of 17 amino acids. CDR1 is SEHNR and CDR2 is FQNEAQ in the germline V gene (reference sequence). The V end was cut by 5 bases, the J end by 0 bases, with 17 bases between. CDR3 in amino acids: CASSLRLGLSSYNEQFF. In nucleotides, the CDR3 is TGTGCCAGCAGCCTTCGACTAGGCCTTAGCTCCTACAATGAGCAGTTCTTC.